Included here is one TCR beta chain sequence, with context. This CDR3 has 14 amino acids. Trimming took 4 bases from V and 2 from J, leaving 8 bases between them. The germline V gene has CDR1 SEHNR and CDR2 FQNEAQ (reference sequence). This sample is drawn from a study of cytomegalovirus exposure and HLA in healthy donors. PCR amplification relied on 60 Vbeta primers (plus 13 Jbeta primers). Sequenced by immunoSEQ multiplex PCR; TCRdb stores in-frame clones only, minus some. The sample yields about 200,000 clones, 75% to 85% seen once. The chain couples TRBV7-9 to TRBJ1-4; D unclear. The receptor was isolated from a woman aged 40-49 years in good health and CMV-seronegative. Sample: PBMCs. The CDR3 loop reads CASSWWQTNEKLFF. The CDR3 DNA is TGTGCCAGCAGCTGGTGGCAGACTAATGAAAAACTGTTTTTT.